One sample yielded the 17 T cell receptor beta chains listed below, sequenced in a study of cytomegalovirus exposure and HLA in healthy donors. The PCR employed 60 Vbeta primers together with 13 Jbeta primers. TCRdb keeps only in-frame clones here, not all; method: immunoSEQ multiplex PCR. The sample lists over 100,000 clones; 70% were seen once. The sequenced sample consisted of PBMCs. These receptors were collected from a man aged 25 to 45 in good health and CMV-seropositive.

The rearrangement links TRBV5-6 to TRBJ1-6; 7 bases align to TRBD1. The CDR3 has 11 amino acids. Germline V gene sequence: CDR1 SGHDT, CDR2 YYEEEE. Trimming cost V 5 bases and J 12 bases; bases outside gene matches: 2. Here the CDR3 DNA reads TGTGCCAGCAGGGCAGGGGGACCCCTCCACTTT. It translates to CASRAGGPLHF.

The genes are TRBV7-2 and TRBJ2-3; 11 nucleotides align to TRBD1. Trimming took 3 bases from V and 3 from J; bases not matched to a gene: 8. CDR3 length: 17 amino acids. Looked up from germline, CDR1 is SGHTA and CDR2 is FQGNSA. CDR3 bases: TGTGCCAGCAGCTTCACCGGGACAGGGGGGGTGACAGATACGCAGTATTTT. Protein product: CASSFTGTGGVTDTQYF. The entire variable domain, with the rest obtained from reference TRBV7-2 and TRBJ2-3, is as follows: GAGVSQSPSNKVTEKGKDVELRCDPISGHTALYWYRQSLGQGLEFLIYFQGNSAPDKSGLPSDRFSAERTGGSVSTLTIQRTQQEDSAVYLCASSFTGTGGVTDTQYFGPGTRLTVL.

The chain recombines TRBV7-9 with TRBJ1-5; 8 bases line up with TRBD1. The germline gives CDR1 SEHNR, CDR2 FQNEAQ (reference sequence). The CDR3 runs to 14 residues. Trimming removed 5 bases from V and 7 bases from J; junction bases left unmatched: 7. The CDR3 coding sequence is TGTGCCAGCAGCCCGACGGGACAGGCCCAGCCCCAGCATTTT. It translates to CASSPTGQAQPQHF.

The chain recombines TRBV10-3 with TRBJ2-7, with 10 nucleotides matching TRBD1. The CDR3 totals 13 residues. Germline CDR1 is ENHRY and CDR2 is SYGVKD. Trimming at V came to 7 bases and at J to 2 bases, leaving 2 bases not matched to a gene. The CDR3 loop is CAITGQGAYEQYF. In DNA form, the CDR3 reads TGTGCCATCACAGGACAGGGGGCCTACGAGCAGTACTTC.

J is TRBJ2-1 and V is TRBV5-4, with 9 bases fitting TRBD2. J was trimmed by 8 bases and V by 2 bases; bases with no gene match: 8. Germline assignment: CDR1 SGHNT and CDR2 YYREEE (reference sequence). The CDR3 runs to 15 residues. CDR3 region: CASSFPRGRGDEQFF. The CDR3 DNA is TGTGCCAGCAGCTTCCCCCGCGGGAGGGGGGATGAGCAGTTCTTC.

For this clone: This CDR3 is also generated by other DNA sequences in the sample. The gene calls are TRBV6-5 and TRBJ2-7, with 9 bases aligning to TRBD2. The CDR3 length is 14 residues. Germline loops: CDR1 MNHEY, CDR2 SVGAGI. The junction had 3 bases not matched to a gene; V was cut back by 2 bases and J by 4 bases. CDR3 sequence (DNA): TGTGCCAGCAGTTACAGGGGACTAGCTTACGAGCAGTACTTC. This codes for CASSYRGLAYEQYF.

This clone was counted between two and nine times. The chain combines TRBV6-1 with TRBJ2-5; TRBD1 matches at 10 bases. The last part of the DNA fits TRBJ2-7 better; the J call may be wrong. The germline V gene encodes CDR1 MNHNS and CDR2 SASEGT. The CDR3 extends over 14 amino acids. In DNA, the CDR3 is TGTGCCAGCAGTGTGGACAGGGGGGACTACGAGCAGTACTTC. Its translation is CASSVDRGDYEQYF.

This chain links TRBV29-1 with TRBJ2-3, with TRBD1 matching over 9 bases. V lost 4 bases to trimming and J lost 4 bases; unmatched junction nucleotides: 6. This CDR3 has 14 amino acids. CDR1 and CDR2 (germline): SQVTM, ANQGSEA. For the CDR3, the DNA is TGCAGCGTTGGGGTGACAGGGGGATCAGATACGCAGTATTTT. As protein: CSVGVTGGSDTQYF.

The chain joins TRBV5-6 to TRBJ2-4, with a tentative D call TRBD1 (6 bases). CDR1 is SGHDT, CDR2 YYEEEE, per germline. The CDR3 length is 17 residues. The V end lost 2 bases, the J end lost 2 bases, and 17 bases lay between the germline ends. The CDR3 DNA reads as TGTGCCAGCAGCTTACGTCCCGGGACACTCACCAAAAACATTCAGTACTTC. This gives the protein CASSLRPGTLTKNIQYF.

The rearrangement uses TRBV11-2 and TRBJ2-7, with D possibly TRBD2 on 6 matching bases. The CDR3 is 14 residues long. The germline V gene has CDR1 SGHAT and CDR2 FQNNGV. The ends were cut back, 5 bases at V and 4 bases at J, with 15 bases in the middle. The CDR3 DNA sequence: TGTGCCAGCAGCCCCGTCGGAGGGGCGTACGAGCAGTACTTC. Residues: CASSPVGGAYEQYF. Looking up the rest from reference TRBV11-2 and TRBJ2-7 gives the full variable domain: EAGVAQSPRYKIIEKRQSVAFWCNPISGHATLYWYQQILGQGPKLLIQFQNNGVVDDSQLPKDRFSAERLKGVDSTLKIQPAKLEDSAVYLCASSPVGGAYEQYFGPGTRLTVT.

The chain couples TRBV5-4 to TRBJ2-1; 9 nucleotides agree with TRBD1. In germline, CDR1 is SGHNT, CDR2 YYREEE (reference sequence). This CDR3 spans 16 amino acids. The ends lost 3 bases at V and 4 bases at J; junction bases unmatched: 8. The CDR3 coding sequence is TGTGCCAGCAGCTCCCCGGGACAGGGCCCGTACAATGAGCAGTTCTTC. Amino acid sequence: CASSSPGQGPYNEQFF.

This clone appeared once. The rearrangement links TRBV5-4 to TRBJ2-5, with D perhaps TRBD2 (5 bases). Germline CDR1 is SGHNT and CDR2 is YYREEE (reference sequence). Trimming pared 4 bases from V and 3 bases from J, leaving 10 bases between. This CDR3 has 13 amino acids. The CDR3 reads CASSRTREETQYF. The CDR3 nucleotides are TGTGCCAGCAGCCGAACTAGGGAAGAGACCCAGTACTTC.

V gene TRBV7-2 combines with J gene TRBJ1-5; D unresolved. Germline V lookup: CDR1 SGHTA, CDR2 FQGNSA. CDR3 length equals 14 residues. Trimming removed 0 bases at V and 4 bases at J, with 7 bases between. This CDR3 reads CASSLAWSNQPQHF. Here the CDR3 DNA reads TGTGCCAGCAGCTTAGCGTGGAGTAATCAGCCCCAGCATTTT.

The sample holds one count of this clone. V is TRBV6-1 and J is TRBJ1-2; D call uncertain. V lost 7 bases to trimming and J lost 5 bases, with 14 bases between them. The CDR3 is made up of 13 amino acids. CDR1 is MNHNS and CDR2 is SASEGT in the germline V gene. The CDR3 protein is CASTLAAAYGYTF. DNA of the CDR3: TGTGCCAGCACTCTGGCGGCAGCTTATGGCTACACCTTC.

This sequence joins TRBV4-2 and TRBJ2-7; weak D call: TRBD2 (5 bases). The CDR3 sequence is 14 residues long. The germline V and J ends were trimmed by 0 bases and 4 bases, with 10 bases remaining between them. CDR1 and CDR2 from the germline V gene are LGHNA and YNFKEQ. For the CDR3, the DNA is TGTGCCAGCAGCCAAGAGGACCGGGAATACGAGCAGTACTTC. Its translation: CASSQEDREYEQYF.

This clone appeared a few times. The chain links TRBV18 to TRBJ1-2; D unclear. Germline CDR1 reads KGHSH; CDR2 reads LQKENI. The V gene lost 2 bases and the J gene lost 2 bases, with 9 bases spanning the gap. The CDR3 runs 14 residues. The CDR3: CASSPGEENYGYTF. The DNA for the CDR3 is TGTGCCAGCTCACCAGGGGAGGAGAACTATGGCTACACCTTC.

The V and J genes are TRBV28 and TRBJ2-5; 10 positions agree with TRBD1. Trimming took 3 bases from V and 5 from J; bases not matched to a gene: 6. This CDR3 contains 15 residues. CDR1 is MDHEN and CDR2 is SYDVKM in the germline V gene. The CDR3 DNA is TGTGCCAGCAGTTTTGGGACAGGGGATCGGGAGACCCAGTACTTC. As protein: CASSFGTGDRETQYF.